The clone carrying this TCR beta chain was recorded only once. The data stem from a study of metastatic and nonmetastatic thyroid tumors. CDR1 is SGHAT, CDR2 FQNNGV, per germline. Germline trimming cut 5 bases from V and 6 bases from J; bases unmatched to any gene: 11. The CDR3 length is 18 residues. Until they underwent thyroid surgery, no patient had received any treatment. TCRdb called clones again from the PCR reads with MiXCR. The table has some 27,000 clones, less than 25% seen once. The sequence was collected from a female donor with papillary thyroid cancer or a benign thyroid nodule (not recorded which). Some clones in this sample may be carry-over from other donors' samples. The sequenced sample consisted of blood. The gene calls are TRBV11-2 and TRBJ2-2; the match to TRBD2 covers 14 bases. CDR3 residues: CASSPGGLAGVVSGELFF. The CDR3 DNA reads TGTGCCAGCAGCCCAGGGGGACTAGCGGGAGTTGTCTCCGGGGAGCTGTTTTTT.